The 15 T cell receptor beta chains given below trace back to one sample, sequenced in a study of CD8+CD57+ T cells in acquired aplastic anemia. TCR beta VDJ and CDR3 were profiled, and genomic DNA was the template. One entry per CDR3 protein results from TCRdb running MiXCR on the reads. The data hold roughly 420,000 distinct CDR3 sequences, with about 70% observed a single time. Sequenced input: sorted CD4+, CD8+, or CD8+CD57+ T cells (not recorded which) from PBMCs. All receptors derive from a human donor in good health, serving as a control.

This rearrangement joins TRBV4-2 to TRBJ2-2; tentatively, D is TRBD1 or TRBD2 (6 bases each). The CDR3 is made up of 17 amino acids. Germline-derived CDR1 and CDR2 are LGHNA and YNFKEQ. The V end lost 5 bases, the J end lost 1 base, and 17 bases lay between the germline ends. The CDR3 is CASSTPSRGRNTGELFF. DNA of the CDR3: TGTGCCAGCAGCACCCCCTCACGGGGGCGGAACACCGGGGAGCTGTTTTTT.

As concerns this clonotype: The junction differs from germline at one of its ends, possibly a read error. The CDR3 nucleotides read TGCAATGCTAGAGCCCTGGACAGCTACGAGCAGTACTTC. Its translation is CNARALDSYEQYF. The rearrangement uses TRBV20-1 and TRBJ2-7, with D perhaps matching TRBD1 (6 bases). The CDR3 consists of 13 residues. Per germline, CDR1 DFQATT and CDR2 SNEGSKA (reference sequence).

This chain links TRBV20-1 with TRBJ2-3, with 9 bases identical to TRBD2. V shed 3 bases and J 5 bases; nucleotides not matched to a gene: 6. The CDR3 runs to 14 residues. Germline-derived CDR1 and CDR2 are DFQATT and SNEGSKA (reference sequence). CDR3 nucleotide sequence: TGCAGTGCTAGGTTTAGCGGGGGAGGAGATACGCAGTATTTT. Its translation is CSARFSGGGDTQYF.

This chain connects TRBV6-1 to TRBJ2-7, with D possibly TRBD1 on 7 matching bases. This CDR3 contains 15 residues. Germline lookup yields CDR1 MNHNS and CDR2 SASEGT. With 6 bases removed from V and 7 bases from J, the gap between germline ends came to 22 bases. The DNA for the CDR3 is TGTGCCAGCAGAAAAGGGGAACAGGGGACTGTAGAGCAGTACTTC. This codes for CASRKGEQGTVEQYF.

V gene TRBV20-1 combines with J gene TRBJ1-2; D gene uncertain. The germline V gene encodes CDR1 DFQATT and CDR2 SNEGSKA (reference sequence). Deletions cut 3 bases from V and 7 bases from J, with 18 bases between. The CDR3 is made up of 14 amino acids. The CDR3 bases are TGCAGTGCTAGGGAAACTATGGCTACACCTGGCTACACCTTC. The encoded protein is CSARETMATPGYTF.

In the case of this clonotype: At one end, the junction sequence differs from germline, possibly due to a read error. This rearrangement joins TRBV30 to TRBJ1-5; D ambiguous. CDR1 GTSNPN and CDR2 SVGIG come from the germline V gene (reference sequence). This CDR3 is 14 amino acids long. The CDR3 DNA reads TGTGCCTGGAGTCCAGGCCCGCGAAATCGGCCCCAGCATTTT. This encodes CAWSPGPRNRPQHF.

A word on this clonotype: The junction departs from germline at one end; a sequencing error may be responsible. The chain links TRBV11-2 to TRBJ1-5; D unclear. The germline CDR1 and CDR2 sequences are SGHAT and FQNNGV. The CDR3 extends over 15 amino acids. CDR3 protein: CASSLASGGNRPQHF. The CDR3 nucleotides are TGTGCCAGCAGCCTGGCATCGGGAGGCAATCGGCCCCAGCATTTT.

This sequence joins TRBV29-1 and TRBJ1-2, with 7 bases that match TRBD1. Germline CDR1 SQVTM, CDR2 ANQGSEA. J gave up 3 bases and V 7 bases, and 2 bases lay outside the gene matches. The CDR3 has 11 residues. This chain's CDR3 is CSAGTDYGYTF. The CDR3 DNA sequence: TGCAGCGCTGGGACAGACTATGGCTACACCTTC. Filled out from reference TRBV29-1 and TRBJ1-2, the complete variable domain reads SAVISQKPSRDICQRGTSLTIQCQVDSQVTMMFWYRQQPGQSLTLIATANQGSEATYESGFVIDKFPISRPNLTFSTLTVSNMSPEDSSIYLCSAGTDYGYTFGSGTRLTVV.

V gene TRBV24-1 combines with J gene TRBJ2-2, with 8 bases matching TRBD2. The CDR3 contains 14 residues. Germline values: CDR1 KGHDR, CDR2 SFDVKD. Trimming cost V 9 bases and J 0 bases; bases outside gene matches: 2. Written as DNA, the CDR3 is TGTGCCACCGCGGGGGGCACGAACACCGGGGAGCTGTTTTTT. As protein: CATAGGTNTGELFF.

This chain links TRBV7-3 with TRBJ1-2; D is unclear. The CDR3 runs 10 residues. Per germline, CDR1 SGHTA and CDR2 FQGTGA. Trimming took off 6 bases at V and 6 bases at J, with 5 bases between the two ends. Written as DNA, the CDR3 is TGTGCCAGCAGTCACGATGGCTACACCTTC. As protein: CASSHDGYTF.

This clonotype was detected ten times or more. The V gene is TRBV6-2 or TRBV6-3, the J gene TRBJ1-1; the D is unclear. Per germline, CDR1 MNHEY and CDR2 SVGEGT. The CDR3 length is 14 residues. V gave up 2 bases and J gave up 2 bases, with 9 bases separating them. The DNA of the CDR3 is TGTGCCAGCAGTTACCAGGTTCATAACACTGAAGCTTTCTTT. Translation gives CASSYQVHNTEAFF.

As regards this clonotype: This is likely a read error, given that the CDR3 carries no conserved phenylalanine or tryptophan at its end. The DNA is left out, because the CDR3 cannot be placed on it with certainty; the CDR3 is given as TCRdb lists it. The genes are TRBV9 and TRBJ1-3; the table's D call of TRBD1 was not tested on the DNA. The CDR3 is 11 residues long, ends included. CDR1 SGDLS and CDR2 YYNGEE come from the germline V gene. The CDR3 protein is CASTRENTVSL.

CDR3 nucleotide sequence: TGTGCCAGCAGACCGGGACTAGCGGGGGATACCTACGAGCAGTACTTC. Translated: CASRPGLAGDTYEQYF. The V call is TRBV12-3 or TRBV12-4, the J call TRBJ2-7, with 14 bases lining up with TRBD2. This CDR3 comprises 16 residues. Trimming at V came to 6 bases and at J to 2 bases, leaving 6 bases not matched to a gene.

The gene calls are TRBV9 and TRBJ1-1; 7 bases line up with TRBD1. In germline, CDR1 is SGDLS, CDR2 YYNGEE. V was clipped by 4 bases and J by 5 bases; unmatched bases: 8. The CDR3 contains 14 residues. CDR3 region: CASSSSPGGTEAFF. The DNA of the CDR3 is TGTGCCAGCAGCTCTAGCCCAGGGGGGACTGAAGCTTTCTTT.

Ten or more counts support this clonotype. The chain has TRBV5-8 and TRBJ2-1, with D perhaps TRBD1 (5 bases). The germline V gene has CDR1 SGHTS and CDR2 YDEGEE. This CDR3 is 16 amino acids long. Trimming took off 5 bases at V and 2 bases at J, with 17 bases between the two ends. The CDR3 protein is CASRTQRRATYNEQFF. The CDR3 DNA sequence: TGTGCCAGCAGGACCCAGCGCAGGGCTACCTACAATGAGCAGTTCTTC.